This T cell receptor (beta chain) comes out of a study of T cells in pancreatic ductal adenocarcinoma. General study points: Tumors hold more CD45RO+ effector T cells, which may bias toward lower diversity. Unique clonotypes were 7.5 to 8.5-fold more numerous in blood than in tumor. Mean clonality was around 0.11 in tumors and approximately 0.072 in blood, not significantly different. This surgical cohort overrepresents the minority presenting with early-stage disease.

Details on this clone: The target antigen is unknown.

Germline-derived CDR1 and CDR2 are SGHKS and YYEKEE (reference sequence). The CDR3 is made up of 14 amino acids. Deletions cut 0 bases from V and 3 bases from J, with 8 bases between. Only in-frame clones appear in the TCRdb table, and some are missing; sequencing was by immunoSEQ multiplex PCR. Seen here are around 9,000 clones, about 90% observed once, and the top ten hold approximately 3.1%. Surgery without prior neoadjuvant therapy was the treatment of the selected pancreatic ductal adenocarcinoma patients. Sequencing used PBMCs. This clonotype originated in a human donor with pancreatic ductal adenocarcinoma. The chain couples TRBV5-5 to TRBJ2-3, with a tentative D call TRBD1 (5 bases). This CDR3 is CASSLGAGTDTQYF. The CDR3 coding sequence is TGTGCCAGCAGCTTGGGGGCAGGGACAGATACGCAGTATTTT.